This T cell receptor (beta chain) was identified during a study of blood T cell repertoires in COVID-19 (TCRdb year 2020). With regard to the full study: Samples covering the acute and convalescent phases of COVID-19 were provided by collaborators in the United States, Italy and Spain. Subjects who had been exposed to COVID-19, were actively infected with it, or had recovered from it provided the deeply sampled blood TCRbeta repertoires that made up the dataset. A freely available public database, intended as a resource for researchers studying the immune response to SARS-CoV-2, is where the repertoires were released. The material from the prospective study consisted of cDNA or gDNA derived from T cells, B-cell-depleted T cells, or PBMCs. Where available, HLA class I and class II types were obtained from metadata supplied by the sample provider rather than from assay-based typing. Samples were obtained from the ongoing ImmuneRACE study (first 160 participants) and from over a thousand subjects provided by 6 global collaborators. Sample metadata almost always included a de-identified subject ID, COVID-19 status, age in years and sex.

About this clone itself: No antigen is known for it. One base away there is no much larger clone; base qualities are not given.

Relative to germline, V is missing 4 bases and J is missing 8 bases, with 11 bases of the junction outside any gene match. CDR1 and CDR2 are read off the germline V gene (reference sequence) as SGHKS and YYEKEE. Spanning cysteine to phenylalanine, the CDR3 consists of 14 amino acids. The sequence is cut down to CDR3 DNA, 42 bases in frame from base 1. Results and caveats for the whole study, not just this receptor: How much clinical and demographic metadata was included differed by source and by participant, and the metadata was provided uncurated.

The immunoSEQ Assay, a bias-controlled multiplex PCR, was used to amplify TCRbeta CDR3 regions from genomic DNA. The study's own analysis went as follows. Nucleated cell counts per sample were estimated from amplification of reference gene primers within the assay. To quantify the absolute abundance of each unique TCRbeta CDR3 rearrangement, sequence reads were collapsed and filtered. Productive Simpson clonality was computed per sample as the square root of Simpson's diversity index over productive rearrangements. Not all clones reach the TCRdb copy of this immuneACCESS table, which keeps in-frame sequences only. Checked studies attribute under half of the gap to unresolved V genes and leave the rest unexplained. D and trimming come from the DNA, and the V and J calls and clone size come from that table. The sample records tens of thousands of clones, more than 75% of which are singletons. Jointly, the top ten make up around 7.1% of the sample.

One collaborating source in Seattle enrolled patients during active infection and followed them longitudinally through the course of disease. Whole blood was collected in K2EDTA tubes by collaborating institutions according to the institutions' own protocols. For TCRbeta analysis, collaborators shipped samples in one of three forms: frozen whole blood, isolated PBMCs, or DNA extracted from either of those sample types. The chain joins TRBV5-5 to TRBJ1-2; 7 bases in the junction line up with TRBD1. The TCR comes from a woman in her sixties or seventies with COVID-19, enrolled during active disease. The sequencing sample was made of peripheral blood. The DNA sequence is as follows: TGTGCCAGCAGCACCGGACAGGCCCTAATGGGCTACACCTTC. Its protein reads: CASSTGQALMGYTF.